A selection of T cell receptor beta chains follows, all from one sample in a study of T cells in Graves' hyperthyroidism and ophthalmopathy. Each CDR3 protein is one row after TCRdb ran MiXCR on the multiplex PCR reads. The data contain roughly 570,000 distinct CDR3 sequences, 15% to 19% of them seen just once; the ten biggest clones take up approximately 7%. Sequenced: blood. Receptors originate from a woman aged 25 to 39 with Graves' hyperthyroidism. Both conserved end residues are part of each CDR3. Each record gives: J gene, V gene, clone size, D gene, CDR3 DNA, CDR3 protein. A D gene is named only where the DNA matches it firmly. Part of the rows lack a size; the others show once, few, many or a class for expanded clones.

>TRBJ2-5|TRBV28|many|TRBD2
TGTGCCAGCAGTCAAATGGGACTAGCGGGAGCTGGAGAGACCCAGTACTTC
CASSQMGLAGAGETQYF
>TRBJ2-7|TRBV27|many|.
TGTGCCAGCAGTTCGCTACCTGGGGACGAGCAGTACTTC
CASSSLPGDEQYF
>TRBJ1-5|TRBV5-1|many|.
TGCGCCAGCAGCTTGGCCCCGGGTGCTAATCAGCCCCAGCATTTT
CASSLAPGANQPQHF
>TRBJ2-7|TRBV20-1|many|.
TGCAGTGCTAGAGGCCGAGGGTTTCACGAGCAGTACTTC
CSARGRGFHEQYF
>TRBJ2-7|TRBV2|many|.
TGTGCCAGCATTGGCTTCGAGCAGTACTTC
CASIGFEQYF
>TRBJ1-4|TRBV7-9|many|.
TGTGCCAGCAGCCCACGGACAGATGAAAAACTGTTTTTT
CASSPRTDEKLFF
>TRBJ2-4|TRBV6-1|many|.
TGTGCCAGCATTGGGGAGGCCAAAAACATTCAGTACTTC
CASIGEAKNIQYF
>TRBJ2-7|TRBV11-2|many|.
TGTGCCAGCAGTTTAGTAAGCGGCGCCTACGAGCAGTACTTC
CASSLVSGAYEQYF
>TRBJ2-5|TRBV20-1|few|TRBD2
TGCAGTGCTGAAAGAAGGATGGGGACTAGTGAAGAGACCCAGTACTTC
CSAERRMGTSEETQYF
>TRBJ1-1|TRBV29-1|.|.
TGCAGCGACGGGGGGGATCGTGGGACTGAAGCTTTCTTT
CSDGGDRGTEAFF
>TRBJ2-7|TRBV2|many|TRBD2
TGTGCCAGCAGTGAAGGTTTCTTGACTAGCGGGACTCTTTTCGAGCAGTACTTC
CASSEGFLTSGTLFEQYF
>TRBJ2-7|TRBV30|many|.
TGTGCCTGGATAATGGCGGGACCCCCCTACGAGCAGTACTTC
CAWIMAGPPYEQYF
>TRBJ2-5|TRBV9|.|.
TGTGCCAGCGGGCCAATAGGGGGTATGGAGACCCAGTACTTC
CASGPIGGMETQYF
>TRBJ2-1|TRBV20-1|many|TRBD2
TGCAGTGCTAGAGATGTCGGGACTAGCGGGCTCAATGAGCAGTTCTTC
CSARDVGTSGLNEQFF
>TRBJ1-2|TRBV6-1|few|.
TGTGCCAGCAGTGATATCCCCCGTGGGCTACCCTGGGGTGGCTACACCTTC
CASSDIPRGLPWGGYTF
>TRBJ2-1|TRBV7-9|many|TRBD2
TGTGCCAGCAGCTTAGTGGTTAACCCGACTAGCGGGGAGTATGAGCAGTTCTTC
CASSLVVNPTSGEYEQFF
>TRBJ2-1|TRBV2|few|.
TGTGCCAGCAGCCGCAGAATAAATGAGCAGTTCTTC
CASSRRINEQFF
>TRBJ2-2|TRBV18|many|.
TGTGCCAGCTCACCACCGAGGTTGTCCGGGGAGCTGTTTTTT
CASSPPRLSGELFF
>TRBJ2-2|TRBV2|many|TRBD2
TGTGCCAGCAGTGAACTAGCGGCATACACCGGGGAGCTGTTTTTT
CASSELAAYTGELFF
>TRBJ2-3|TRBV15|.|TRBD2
TGTGCCACCAGCAGAGAAAAACTAGCGGGAGGTTCTACGCAGTATTTT
CATSREKLAGGSTQYF
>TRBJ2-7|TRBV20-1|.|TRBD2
TGCAGTGCTAGACAGGGACTAGCGGGTGACTACGAGCAGTACTTC
CSARQGLAGDYEQYF
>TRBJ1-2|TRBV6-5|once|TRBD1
TGTGCCAGCAGTTACTCGGGACAGGGGTTCGGCTACACCTTC
CASSYSGQGFGYTF
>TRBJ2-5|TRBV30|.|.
TGTGCCTGGATTAGGATTACGGCCCAAGAGACCCAGTACTTC
CAWIRITAQETQYF
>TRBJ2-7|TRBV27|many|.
TGTGCCAGCAGGACAAATAACGAGCAGTACTTC
CASRTNNEQYF
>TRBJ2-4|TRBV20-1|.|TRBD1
TGCAGTGCTAGAACAGGGGGCCTGCTTGACATTCAGTACTTC
CSARTGGLLDIQYF
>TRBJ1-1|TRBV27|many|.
TGTGCCAGCAGTTTATCGTTGGGGAACACTGAAGCTTTCTTT
CASSLSLGNTEAFF
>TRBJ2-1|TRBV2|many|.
TGTGCCAGCAGGGGACTGGGGGCCCATGAGCAGTTCTTC
CASRGLGAHEQFF
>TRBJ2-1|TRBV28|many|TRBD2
TGTGCCAGCAGTCCCGTTTTGGGGACTAGATCCTACAATGAGCAGTTCTTC
CASSPVLGTRSYNEQFF
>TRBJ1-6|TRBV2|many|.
TGTGCCAGCAGTGAGGCGGGAAGATATAATTCACCCCTCCACTTT
CASSEAGRYNSPLHF
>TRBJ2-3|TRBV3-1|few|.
TGTGCCAGCAGCTCCCGGACTAACACAGATACGCAGTATTTT
CASSSRTNTDTQYF
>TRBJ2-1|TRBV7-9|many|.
TGTGCCAGCAGCCCGGTAGGGGGCAATGAGCAGTTCTTC
CASSPVGGNEQFF
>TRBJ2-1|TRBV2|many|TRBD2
TGTGCCAGCAAAGGGACTAGCGGAAACAATGAGCAGTTCTTC
CASKGTSGNNEQFF
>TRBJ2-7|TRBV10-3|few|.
TGTGCCATCAGTGGACAATTCGAGCAGTACTTC
CAISGQFEQYF
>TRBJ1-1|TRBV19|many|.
TGTGCCAGTACCGTCGGCGGGCGGAACACTGAAGCTTTCTTT
CASTVGGRNTEAFF
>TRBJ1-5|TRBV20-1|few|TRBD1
TGCAGTGCTTCAACAGGGGCGCCCAATCAGCCCCAGCATTTT
CSASTGAPNQPQHF
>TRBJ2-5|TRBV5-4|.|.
TGTGCCAGCAGCTTGGGATCCGTGGGAGTCCAAGAGACCCAGTACTTC
CASSLGSVGVQETQYF
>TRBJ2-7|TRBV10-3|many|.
TGTGCCGCTGAAACCGAGGGTCTCGAGCAGTACTTC
CAAETEGLEQYF
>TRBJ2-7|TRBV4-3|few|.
TGCGCCAGCAGCCAAGCAGGGGGATCGGGGGGGCAGTACTTC
CASSQAGGSGGQYF
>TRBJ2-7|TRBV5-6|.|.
TGTGCCAGCAGCCCGGACGCCTTAGCCTACGAGCAGTACTTC
CASSPDALAYEQYF
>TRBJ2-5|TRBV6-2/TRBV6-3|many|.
TGTGCCAGCAGTTACTCATCCGACCGGACCCAGTACTTC
CASSYSSDRTQYF
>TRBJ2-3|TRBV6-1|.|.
TGTGCCAGCGGTTTGGTGGGGCCAGATACGCAGTATTTT
CASGLVGPDTQYF
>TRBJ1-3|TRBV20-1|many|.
TGCAGTGTAGTCGGGACGGACACCATATATTTT
CSVVGTDTIYF
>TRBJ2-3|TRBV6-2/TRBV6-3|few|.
TGTGCCAGCAGTTCCACCGGGACTTCTAGCACAGATACGCAGTATTTT
CASSSTGTSSTDTQYF
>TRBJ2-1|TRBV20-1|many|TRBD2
TGCAGTTTAAACCGGGCTAGCGGTTACTCCTACAATGAGCAGTTCTTC
CSLNRASGYSYNEQFF
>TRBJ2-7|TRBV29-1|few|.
TGCAGCGTTGAAGACTATAACTCCTACGAGCAGTACTTC
CSVEDYNSYEQYF
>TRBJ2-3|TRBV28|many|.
TGTGCCAGCACGGCATTAGCGGATACGCAGTATTTT
CASTALADTQYF
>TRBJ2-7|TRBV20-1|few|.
TGCAGTGCTAGCGCGCCGGGACAAGCCTACGAGCAGTACTTC
CSASAPGQAYEQYF
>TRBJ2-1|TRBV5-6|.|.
TGTGCCAGCAGCTTCGGGGGTACTGCGGCCCGCTCGGCGGAGCAGTTCTTC
CASSFGGTAARSAEQFF
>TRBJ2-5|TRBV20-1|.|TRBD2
TGCAGTGCTGGAGACCTAGCGGGAGCCCAAGAGACCCAGTACTTC
CSAGDLAGAQETQYF
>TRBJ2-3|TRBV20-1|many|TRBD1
TGCAGTGCTAGAGAAAACAGGGGCCTCCTTTACCGAGATACGCAGTATTTT
CSARENRGLLYRDTQYF
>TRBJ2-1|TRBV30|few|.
TGTGCCTGGAGTGTACCCCGGGAGCAGTTCTTC
CAWSVPREQFF
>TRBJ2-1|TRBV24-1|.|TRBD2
TGTGCCACCAGTGACCAGACTAGCCGGGCCTACAATGAGCAGTTCTTC
CATSDQTSRAYNEQFF
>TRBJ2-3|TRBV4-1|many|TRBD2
TGCGCCAGCAGCCAATCACGGACTAGCGGGACCCCAGATACGCAGTATTTT
CASSQSRTSGTPDTQYF
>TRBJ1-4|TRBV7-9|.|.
TGTGCCAGCAGCTTGGGCCAAGCTAATGAAAAACTGTTTTTT
CASSLGQANEKLFF
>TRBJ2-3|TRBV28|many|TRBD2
TGTGCCAGCAGTCCACCCCTAGCGGGAGGGCCGGATACGCAGTATTTT
CASSPPLAGGPDTQYF